The 28 T cell receptor beta chains below all came from one sample that was sequenced in a study of beta chain features in type 1 diabetes. Reverse transcribing all isolated RNA meant expressed TCRB transcripts were sequenced. Generated by immunoSEQ multiplex PCR, the TCRdb table keeps only in-frame clones and is missing some. The sample holds fewer than 550,000 clones; roughly an eighth are singletons and the top ten take more than 0.045%. The sample taken for sequencing was naive CD4+ T cells from blood. The source of these receptors is a woman aged 18-30 years in good health.

The V and J genes are TRBV5-1 and TRBJ2-1; a possible D gene is TRBD1 (6 bases). CDR1 and CDR2 (germline): SGHRS, YFSETQ. V shed 6 bases and J shed 2 bases, with 15 bases lying between them. This CDR3 is 15 amino acids long. CDR3 bases: TGCGCCAGCAACCGCGGTGGGGGCACCTACAATGAGCAGTTCTTC. It specifies CASNRGGGTYNEQFF. Looking up the rest from reference TRBV5-1 and TRBJ2-1 gives the full variable domain: KAGVTQTPRYLIKTRGQQVTLSCSPISGHRSVSWYQQTPGQGLQFLFEYFSETQRNKGNFPGRFSGRQFSNSRSEMNVSTLELGDSALYLCASNRGGGTYNEQFFGPGTRLTVL.

The chain carries TRBV29-1 and TRBJ2-7; 7 bases are shared with TRBD1. Germline V gene lookup returns CDR1 SQVTM and CDR2 ANQGSEA. The J segment lost 4 bases and the V segment lost 5 bases, leaving 8 bases of the junction unmatched. The CDR3 covers 13 residues. CDR3 coding DNA: TGCAGCGTTTCCGGGACAGCCACGTACGAGCAGTACTTC. Translating it yields CSVSGTATYEQYF.

The V gene is TRBV6-1, the J gene TRBJ2-7; TRBD2 might be the D (6 bases). V lost 10 bases, J lost 6 bases, and 10 bases lay in between. The CDR3 length is 10 residues. Germline V CDR1 and CDR2: MNHNS, SASEGT. The CDR3 region is CATGDFEQYV. The CDR3 DNA sequence: TGTGCCACCGGGGACTTCGAGCAGTACGTC.

The rearrangement links TRBV10-3 to TRBJ1-2; D gene uncertain. This CDR3 region has 12 residues. Trimming removed 8 bases at V and 2 bases at J, with 9 bases between. Germline V gene lookup returns CDR1 ENHRY and CDR2 SYGVKD. In DNA, the CDR3 is TGTGCCATCTCCTTCGGAAACTATGGCTACACCTTC. Translation gives CAISFGNYGYTF.

V is TRBV29-1 and J is TRBJ2-1; D might be TRBD1 (6 bases). CDR1 is SQVTM, CDR2 ANQGSEA, per germline. The V end was cut by 5 bases, the J end by 4 bases, with 18 bases between. This CDR3 comprises 15 residues. The CDR3 loop reads CSVQSAGVRYNEQFF. In DNA, the CDR3 is TGCAGCGTTCAATCGGCAGGGGTTCGTTACAATGAGCAGTTCTTC.

This clone appeared a few times. The gene calls are TRBV5-6 and TRBJ2-7; 10 nucleotides align to TRBD1. Losses at the gene ends were 4 bases for V and 2 bases for J; bases not matched to a gene: 3. This CDR3 is 14 amino acids long. Germline V CDR1 and CDR2: SGHDT, YYEEEE. The CDR3 reads CASSGTGATYEQYV. The CDR3 bases are TGTGCCAGCAGCGGGACAGGGGCAACCTACGAGCAGTACGTC.

This clone showed up just a few times. The chain combines TRBV7-9 with TRBJ1-1, with 8 bases matching TRBD1. The CDR3 is 14 residues long. Trimming at V came to 1 base and at J to 10 bases, leaving 8 bases not matched to a gene. CDR1 and CDR2 from the germline V gene are SEHNR and FQNEAQ (reference sequence). The DNA of the CDR3 is TGTGCCAGCAGCTTAGAGGCAGGGGGCTTCGGAGCTTTCTTT. This codes for CASSLEAGGFGAFF.

This clone was observed a handful of times. The same CDR3 can be traced to other DNA sequences in this sample. V is TRBV9 and J is TRBJ2-1; 9 bases fit TRBD2. CDR3 size: 15 residues. V gave up 7 bases and J gave up 3 bases; unmatched junction bases: 8. The germline CDR1 and CDR2 sequences are SGDLS and YYNGEE. The CDR3 DNA sequence: TGTGCCAGCTCCGTAGCGGGAGACTTCTACAATGAGCAGTTCTTC. This translates into CASSVAGDFYNEQFF.

This chain links TRBV7-2 with TRBJ1-1; D is unresolved. Germline CDR1 SGHTA, CDR2 FQGNSA. Trimming pared 1 base from V and 4 bases from J, leaving 7 bases between. The CDR3 is 13 residues long. Here the CDR3 reads CASSLGAGTEAFF. The DNA of the CDR3 is TGTGCCAGCAGCTTAGGAGCCGGCACTGAAGCTTTCTTT.

This sequence joins TRBV5-1 and TRBJ2-5, with D hard to call. CDR3 length equals 12 residues. Trimming left V 4 bases short and J 5 bases short, with 9 bases between. Germline V lookup: CDR1 SGHRS, CDR2 YFSETQ. CDR3 loop: CASSEQGETQYF. CDR3 sequence (DNA): TGCGCCAGCAGCGAGCAAGGGGAGACCCAGTACTTC.

Remarks on this clone: The germline gene is not matched at one end of the junction; a read error may be the cause. This chain links TRBV2 with TRBJ1-4; no clear D gene. Germline V lookup: CDR1 SNHLY, CDR2 FYNNEI. This CDR3 region has 11 residues. The CDR3 reads CASIESEKLFF. The CDR3 coding sequence is TGTGCCAGCATTGAATCCGAAAAACTGTTTTTT.

This chain links TRBV25-1 with TRBJ1-2, with D tentatively TRBD1 (6 bases). Germline V CDR1 and CDR2: MGHDK, SYGVNS. The CDR3 runs to 13 residues. V was pared by 1 base and J by 7 bases, with 10 bases between. The chain's CDR3 is CASSESGARGYTF. In DNA, the CDR3 is TGTGCCAGCAGTGAATCAGGGGCCCGTGGCTACACCTTC.

This clone has just a few counts. The V and J genes are TRBV4-2 and TRBJ1-5, with 9 bases aligning to TRBD1. Germline assignment: CDR1 LGHNA and CDR2 YNFKEQ. This CDR3 region has 16 residues. Unmatched junction bases numbered 10, after V lost 4 bases and J lost 6 bases. The CDR3 sequence: CASSRETGTGSQPQHF. In DNA, the CDR3 is TGTGCCAGCAGCCGGGAAACCGGGACAGGGTCTCAGCCCCAGCATTTT.

The chain recombines TRBV7-2 with TRBJ2-5, with D perhaps given as TRBD1 or TRBD2 (5 bases each). Germline assignment: CDR1 SGHTA and CDR2 FQGNSA. The CDR3 length is 13 residues. Trimming removed 5 bases from V and 6 bases from J, with 13 bases in between. CDR3 bases: TGTGCCAGCAGCCCAGGACTGGACAAGACCCAGTACTTC. Translated: CASSPGLDKTQYF.

This clone was recorded a few times. The gene calls are TRBV5-6 and TRBJ1-6; 7 bases align to TRBD1. Germline V gene data show CDR1 as SGHDT and CDR2 as YYEEEE. The CDR3 consists of 15 residues. V trimming: 2 bases; J trimming: 7 bases; junction bases outside the gene matches: 6. The CDR3 loop reads CASSFVTGRNSPLHF. The CDR3 DNA reads as TGTGCCAGCAGCTTCGTGACAGGGAGAAATTCACCCCTCCACTTT.

This clone appeared a few times. The chain employs TRBV9 and TRBJ1-2, with D unclear. This CDR3 spans 14 amino acids. Germline V gene data show CDR1 as SGDLS and CDR2 as YYNGEE. Trimming removed 3 bases from V and 5 bases from J, with 14 bases in between. CDR3 sequence (DNA): TGTGCCAGCAGCGAGGCTTTCCGAGCTTATGGCTACACCTTC. It yields the protein CASSEAFRAYGYTF.

This clone was found a few times. The chain carries TRBV5-1 and TRBJ1-1, with D hard to call. The CDR3 runs 13 residues. Germline-derived CDR1 and CDR2 are SGHRS and YFSETQ. V was shortened by 6 bases and J by 0 bases, with 9 bases between the two germline ends. CDR3 sequence: CASNPGMNTEAFF. CDR3 bases: TGCGCCAGCAATCCGGGCATGAACACTGAAGCTTTCTTT.

The chain uses TRBV18 and TRBJ2-7; D is unresolved. Germline lookup yields CDR1 KGHSH and CDR2 LQKENI. CDR3 length equals 14 residues. The V gene lost 2 bases and the J gene lost 1 base, with 9 bases spanning the gap. The CDR3 loop is CASSPTARSYEQYV. In nucleotides, the CDR3 is TGTGCCAGCTCACCAACCGCCCGTTCCTACGAGCAGTACGTC.

The chain employs TRBV2 and TRBJ2-3; D gene unclear. Germline assignment: CDR1 SNHLY and CDR2 FYNNEI. V gave up 2 bases and J gave up 6 bases, with 3 bases separating them. CDR3 length: 11 residues. CDR3 DNA sequence: TGTGCCAGCAGTGAACCGGATACGCAGTATTTT. Translated: CASSEPDTQYF.

The chain has TRBV6-5 and TRBJ1-2; 8 bases map to TRBD1. The junction had 5 bases not matched to a gene; V was cut back by 1 base and J by 4 bases. The CDR3 loop spans 15 amino acids. Germline assignment: CDR1 MNHEY and CDR2 SVGAGI. The CDR3: CASSYYGTGAYGYTF. The CDR3 region has the DNA TGTGCCAGCAGTTACTATGGGACAGGCGCCTATGGCTACACCTTC.

This chain connects TRBV10-3 to TRBJ2-7; TRBD1 agrees at 8 bases. The CDR3 is made up of 13 amino acids. Germline V gene sequence: CDR1 ENHRY, CDR2 SYGVKD. The V and J ends lost 10 bases and 0 bases, in that order; junction bases with no gene match: 5. CDR3 residues: CATQGAASYEQYV. The CDR3 DNA follows: TGTGCCACTCAGGGGGCGGCCTCCTACGAGCAGTACGTC.

The V call is TRBV7-9, the J call TRBJ2-7, with TRBD2 matching 7 bases. The CDR3 contains 16 residues. The V gene's germline CDR1 is SEHNR and CDR2 FQNEAQ (reference sequence). Germline trimming cut 5 bases from V and 5 bases from J; bases unmatched to any gene: 15. The CDR3 protein is CASSLGLAEARDEQYF. The CDR3 DNA reads as TGTGCCAGCAGCCTGGGGCTAGCGGAGGCCCGAGACGAGCAGTACTTC.

This clone turned up a few times. The rearrangement uses TRBV7-3 and TRBJ2-1; D gene ambiguous. The CDR3 length is 15 residues. Germline V gene lookup returns CDR1 SGHTA and CDR2 FQGTGA. V lost 2 bases, J lost 6 bases, and 14 bases lay in between. The DNA of the CDR3 is TGTGCCAGCAGCTTAGACTTGCTCCCGGTCAATGAGCAGTTCTTC. As protein: CASSLDLLPVNEQFF.

In its sample, this clone was seen a few times. The chain links TRBV13 to TRBJ1-4; D may be TRBD1 (6 bases). V lost 2 bases and J lost 7, with 11 bases in between. This CDR3 has 14 amino acids. Germline CDR1 PRHDT, CDR2 FYEKMQ (reference sequence). CDR3 coding DNA: TGTGCCAGCAGCTTACGGGACACTCTTGAAAAACTGTTTTTT. Translated, it gives CASSLRDTLEKLFF.

The rearrangement uses TRBV29-1 and TRBJ2-7; 7 bases line up with TRBD1. V was clipped by 6 bases and J by 2 bases; unmatched bases: 4. Germline CDR1 SQVTM, CDR2 ANQGSEA. This CDR3 is 12 amino acids long. The CDR3 DNA reads as TGCAGCGTCCGGGACAGTCCCTACGAGCAGTACTTC. Its protein product is CSVRDSPYEQYF.

The chain links TRBV7-3 to TRBJ2-7, with D tentatively TRBD1 or TRBD2 (5 bases each). This CDR3 is 15 amino acids long. Germline V gene sequence: CDR1 SGHTA, CDR2 FQGTGA. Trimming left V 2 bases short and J 4 bases short, with 15 bases between. This CDR3 reads CASSLYTGALYEQYF. CDR3 nucleotide sequence: TGTGCCAGCAGCTTATATACCGGGGCTCTTTACGAGCAGTACTTC. The whole variable domain, remainder taken from reference TRBV7-3 and TRBJ2-7, is GAGVSQTPSNKVTEKGKYVELRCDPISGHTALYWYRQSLGQGPEFLIYFQGTGAADDSGLPNDRFFAVRPEGSVSTLKIQRTERGDSAVYLCASSLYTGALYEQYFGPGTRLTVT.

This sequence joins TRBV12-5 and TRBJ2-6; D uncertain. The length of the CDR3 is 18 residues. Germline CDR1 reads LGHNT; CDR2 reads FRNRAP. V was cut by 1 base and J by 0 bases, with 13 bases left in between. CDR3 sequence (DNA): TGTGCTAGTGGTTTGGGTTCAAGAGGATCCTCTGGGGCCAACGTCCTGACTTTC. This codes for CASGLGSRGSSGANVLTF.

The chain links TRBV7-3 to TRBJ2-5, with D uncertain. This CDR3 region has 13 residues. The V gene's germline CDR1 is SGHTA and CDR2 FQGTGA. V dropped 3 bases and J dropped 2 bases, with 7 bases sitting between them. CDR3 DNA: TGTGCCAGCAGCTTGTCTGTACAAGAGACCCAGTACTTC. It encodes CASSLSVQETQYF.